A selection of T cell receptor beta chains follows, all from one sample in a study of patients and donors after allogeneic stem cell transplantation. TCRdb reprocessed the RT-PCR reads via MiXCR and lists one record per CDR3 protein. The sample comprises roughly 140,000 distinct CDR3 sequences, over 35% of which are singletons, and roughly 52% rests with the top ten. What was sequenced was blood, either unsorted or a sorted T cell fraction (not recorded which). All receptors come from a human donor who was either an allogeneic HSCT recipient or a stem cell or donor lymphocyte infusion donor (not recorded which). It is not recorded whose cells these are; they may come from a transplant donor. CDR3s include the opening cysteine and the closing phenylalanine or tryptophan. The D gene is left open where the match is weak. Clone sizes are given selectively: once, few, many, or a class where the clone is expanded.

clone_size,d_call,j_call,v_call,cdr3_nt,cdr3_aa
.,.,TRBJ1-2,TRBV20-1,TGCAGTGCTAGATCAGCTACTAACTATGGCTACACCTTC,CSARSATNYGYTF
.,TRBD2,TRBJ2-1,TRBV20-1,TGCAGTGCTGCCGGGACTAATTACAATGAGCAGTTCTTC,CSAAGTNYNEQFF
.,.,TRBJ1-1,TRBV10-2,TGCGCCAGCAGTGAGTCCCCCAACCGACAGACGGAAGCTTTCTTT,CASSESPNRQTEAFF
few,.,TRBJ1-1,TRBV5-6,TGTGCCAGCAGCTTCTGGTTAGGGGCGGGAAGTACTGAAGCTTTCTTT,CASSFWLGAGSTEAFF
.,TRBD1,TRBJ1-6,TRBV12-3/TRBV12-4,TGTGCCAGCAGTCCTACAGGGGGCCATAATTCACCCCTCCACTTT,CASSPTGGHNSPLHF
few,TRBD1,TRBJ1-2,TRBV4-3,TGCGCCAGCAGCCAAGAGAGGACAGGCGGCTATGGCTACACCTTC,CASSQERTGGYGYTF
.,.,TRBJ1-3,TRBV7-2,TGTGCCAGCAGCATCCCGGGGCAACTCTCTGGAAACACCATATATTTT,CASSIPGQLSGNTIYF
few,.,TRBJ1-6,TRBV20-1,TGCAGTGCTAGAGAAGGACAGACCAATTCACCCCTCCACTTT,CSAREGQTNSPLHF
.,.,TRBJ2-7,TRBV6-2/TRBV6-3,TGTGCCAGCAGTTGGGATATCAGAAACGAGCAGTACTTC,CASSWDIRNEQYF
few,.,TRBJ1-1,TRBV29-1,TGCAGCGCCCTGAGGGTAGTGAACACTGAAGCTTTCTTT,CSALRVVNTEAFF
few,.,TRBJ1-1,TRBV5-1,TGCGCCAGCAGCTCGGCACCATTGGGATCTATGAACACTGAAGCTTTCTTT,CASSSAPLGSMNTEAFF
.,TRBD1,TRBJ1-1,TRBV24-1,TGTGCCACCAGTGCGACAGGGGAGAACACTGAAGCTTTCTTT,CATSATGENTEAFF
few,TRBD1,TRBJ1-5,TRBV12-3/TRBV12-4,TGTGCCAGGCTAAAGGGGGCTGATCAGCCCCAGCATTTT,CARLKGADQPQHF
.,.,TRBJ1-1,TRBV29-1,TGCAGCACCGAGGGGCGGGGCACTGAAGCTTTCTTT,CSTEGRGTEAFF
many,.,TRBJ1-1,TRBV20-1,TGCAGTGCAGGAACAGGGTTCGCTTTCTTT,CSAGTGFAFF
.,.,TRBJ1-6,TRBV12-3/TRBV12-4,TGTGCCAGCAGCGGGTCCGGTTCACCCCTCCACTTT,CASSGSGSPLHF
.,TRBD2,TRBJ2-1,TRBV12-3/TRBV12-4,TGTGCCAGCACCCCGGGACTAGCGGGCCACAATGAGCAGTTCTTC,CASTPGLAGHNEQFF
.,TRBD2,TRBJ2-5,TRBV6-5,TGTGCCAGCAGCCAAACGGGGGGGCCTCCAGGAGAGACCCAGTACTTC,CASSQTGGPPGETQYF
.,.,TRBJ1-1,TRBV20-1,TGCAGTGCTAGAGGGACTGGACTGGGGAACACTGAAGCTTTCTTT,CSARGTGLGNTEAFF
few,.,TRBJ1-1,TRBV12-3/TRBV12-4,TGTGCCAGCAGTTTTGACAGCGGGGCCACTGAAGCTTTCTTT,CASSFDSGATEAFF
.,.,TRBJ1-2,TRBV12-3/TRBV12-4,TGTGCCAGCAGTAAAGTAAGGGGGTCGGATGGCTACACCTTC,CASSKVRGSDGYTF
.,TRBD1,TRBJ2-1,TRBV7-3,TGTGCCAGCAGCCTCACAGGGGCCTCTCACAATGAGCAGTTATTC,CASSLTGASHNEQLF
.,.,TRBJ1-4,TRBV7-2,TGTGCCAGCAGCTTAGAAGGGAATGAAAAACTGTTTTTT,CASSLEGNEKLFF
.,TRBD1,TRBJ2-5,TRBV5-1,TGCGCCAGCAGCGCCCCGGGACAGGGACAAGAGACCCAGTACTTC,CASSAPGQGQETQYF
.,.,TRBJ2-7,TRBV24-1,TGTGCCACCAGTGCCCAGGGATCTCCCTACGAGCAGTACTTC,CATSAQGSPYEQYF
.,.,TRBJ1-3,TRBV3-1,TGTGCCAGCAGCCCTAGTGGAAACACCATATATTTT,CASSPSGNTIYF
.,.,TRBJ2-5,TRBV29-1,TGCAGCGTGGGGACACCCCAAGAGACCCAGTACTTC,CSVGTPQETQYF
.,TRBD1,TRBJ1-1,TRBV7-9,TGTGCCAGCAGCGCCACAGGGGAAACTGAAGCTTTCTTT,CASSATGETEAFF
.,.,TRBJ1-2,TRBV20-1,TGCAGTGCTAGAGTCGGCGGACCCTATGGCTACACCTTC,CSARVGGPYGYTF
.,.,TRBJ2-1,TRBV9,TGTGCCAGCAGCGGAAGTTTCCATCTGGATGAGCAGTTCTTC,CASSGSFHLDEQFF
.,TRBD1,TRBJ1-1,TRBV4-1,TGCGCCAGCAGCCTTCACCCAGGACAGGAGAACACTGAAGCTTTCTTT,CASSLHPGQENTEAFF
.,TRBD1,TRBJ1-5,TRBV7-2,TGTGCCAGCAGCTTGACAGGGCGGAATCAGCCCCAGCATTTT,CASSLTGRNQPQHF
.,.,TRBJ1-2,TRBV28,TGTGCCAGCAGTTTAGAACAGCCGAACTATGGCTACACCTTC,CASSLEQPNYGYTF